This paragraph covers one T cell receptor beta chain sequence. Antigen: not known. The germline CDR1 and CDR2 sequences are MGHDK and SYGVNS. CDR3 length equals 17 residues. Trimming shortened V by 5 bases and J by 4 bases, and 18 bases separated the two germline ends. These data belong to a study of PD-1 blockade in classical Hodgkin lymphoma. Study background: Patients had nivolumab dosed at 3 mg/kg, delivered intravenously every 2 weeks. Findings and caveats of the study: No one has yet defined what causes the repertoire differences, which may be disease activity or prior therapy. Baseline diversity was lower in partial responders and progressors than complete responders. TCR diversity in CD4+, not CD8+, cells rose significantly by C4D1.

Relapses following autologous stem cell transplantation were seen in all patients, with brentuximab vedotin exposure varying. Method: immunoSEQ multiplex PCR; TCRdb's copy keeps in-frame clones and lacks some. The table has about 58,000 clones, 88% seen once. V and J are TRBV25-1 and TRBJ1-6, with D possibly being TRBD1 (5 bases). This clonotype was obtained from a human donor with classical Hodgkin lymphoma. This material consisted of peripheral blood mononuclear cells (PBMCs), taken before the second cycle of nivolumab. The CDR3 nucleotides read TGTGCCAGCAGTAGGGGAGGAGCAGCGTTTTATAATTCACCCCTCCACTTT. Its translation is CASSRGGAAFYNSPLHF.